This T cell receptor (beta chain) was documented in a study of CD8 T cells in ankylosing spondylitis. This clonotype has more than one count but fewer than ten. Its antigen remains unknown. Each TCR beta library was made by quantitative 5'-RACE that incorporated molecular barcodes. TCRdb called the 5' RACE reads again in MiXCR, with one record for every CDR3 protein. The sample yields about 170,000 distinct CDR3 sequences, 18% seen once. The study's findings and limits: Within ankylosing spondylitis blood, a TCR beta motif made up of seven to nine highly homologous variants appeared to be characteristic. Existing reports had already noted some motif variants in reactive arthritis synovial fluid and blood. Within matched ankylosing spondylitis synovial fluid, disease-linked clones were reportedly significantly enriched.

The sequence came from a male donor with ankylosing spondylitis or in good health (not recorded which). Sequencing used blood, either unsorted or a sorted T cell fraction (not recorded which).

The CDR3: CASSPQKSNEKLFF. CDR3 nucleotides: TGTGCCAGCAGCCCTCAGAAGAGTAATGAAAAACTGTTTTTT. The chain links TRBV4-2 to TRBJ1-4; D call uncertain. The V gene's germline CDR1 is LGHNA and CDR2 YNFKEQ. The CDR3 sequence is 14 residues long. Trimming cost V 4 bases and J 4 bases, with 10 bases left between them.